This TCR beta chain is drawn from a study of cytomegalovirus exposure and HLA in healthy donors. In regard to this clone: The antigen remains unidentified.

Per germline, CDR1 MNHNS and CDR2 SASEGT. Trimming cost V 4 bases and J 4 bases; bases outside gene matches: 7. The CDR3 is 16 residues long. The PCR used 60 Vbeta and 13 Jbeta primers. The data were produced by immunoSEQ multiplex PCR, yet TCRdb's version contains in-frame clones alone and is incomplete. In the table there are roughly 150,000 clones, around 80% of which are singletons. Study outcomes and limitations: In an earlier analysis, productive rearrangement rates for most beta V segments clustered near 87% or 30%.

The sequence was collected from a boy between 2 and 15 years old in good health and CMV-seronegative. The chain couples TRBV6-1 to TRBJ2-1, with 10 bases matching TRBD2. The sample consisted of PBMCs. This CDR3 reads CASSASLAGAYNEQFF. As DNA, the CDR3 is TGTGCCAGCAGTGCCTCCCTAGCGGGGGCATACAATGAGCAGTTCTTC.